The 32 T cell receptor beta chains below were found in one sample sequenced in a study of shared T cell receptors in the human thymus (dated by TCRdb to the early 2020s). The library was produced with the immunoSEQ multiplex PCR assay. In its TCRdb copy, this immuneACCESS table keeps in-frame sequences only and misses some clones. Where compared with another copy, unresolved V genes explain less than half of these, and the others have no known cause. Here the sample has 500,000 to 850,000 clones; about 90% occur a single time. 0.009% to 0.0095% of the sample is in the top ten clones. These data were likewise used in another study, on human thymus T cells.

The sample taken for sequencing was thymocytes. The receptor set was obtained from a boy under two years old with a congenital heart defect. Donor details come from another sample of the same person, matched by shared clones.

The chain joins TRBV9 to TRBJ2-5; 15 bases are a match to TRBD2. The CDR3 has 18 residues. J gave up 3 bases and V 3 bases, and 9 bases lay outside the gene matches. Germline V gene sequence: CDR1 SGDLS, CDR2 YYNGEE. DNA for the CDR3: TGTGCCAGCAGCGCCGGGACTAGCGGGAGGTTAGATAAAGAGACCCAGTACTTC. Amino acids: CASSAGTSGRLDKETQYF.

V is TRBV7-6 and J is TRBJ1-6, with D possibly being TRBD1 (6 bases). The germline V gene encodes CDR1 SGHVS and CDR2 FNYEAQ. The CDR3 length is 17 residues. Trimming left V 0 bases short and J 0 bases short, with 9 bases between. As DNA, the CDR3 is TGTGCCAGCAGCTTAGCGGTGGACAGCTCCTATAATTCACCCCTCCACTTT. This translates into CASSLAVDSSYNSPLHF. The full variable domain, with the rest looked up from reference TRBV7-6 and TRBJ1-6, is GAGVSQSPRYKVTKRGQDVALRCDPISGHVSLYWYRQALGQGPEFLTYFNYEAQQDKSGLPNDRFSAERPEGSISTLTIQRTEQRDSAMYRCASSLAVDSSYNSPLHFGNGTRLTVT.

The chain carries TRBV7-2 and TRBJ2-5; no definite D call. V was shortened by 5 bases and J by 2 bases, with 6 bases between the two germline ends. CDR3 length equals 12 residues. Germline V gene sequence: CDR1 SGHTA, CDR2 FQGNSA. The CDR3 coding sequence is TGTGCCAGCAGCCCCCGGCAAGAGACCCAGTACTTC. This encodes CASSPRQETQYF.

This chain joins TRBV6-1 and TRBJ2-1, with TRBD1 identical over 9 bases. This CDR3 contains 15 residues. In germline, CDR1 is MNHNS, CDR2 SASEGT. Germline trimming cut 6 bases from V and 2 bases from J; bases unmatched to any gene: 5. The CDR3 protein is CASRIRDRAYNEQFF. The CDR3 region has the DNA TGTGCCAGCAGGATACGGGACAGGGCCTACAATGAGCAGTTCTTC.

This rearrangement joins TRBV19 to TRBJ2-7; unclear D gene. This CDR3 has 13 amino acids. Germline CDR1 is LNHDA and CDR2 is SQIVND (reference sequence). Trimming stripped 5 bases from V and 2 bases from J, with 10 bases between. The DNA of the CDR3 is TGTGCCAGTAGTCAGGTAGACCCCTACGAGCAGTACTTC. This codes for CASSQVDPYEQYF.

This chain joins TRBV29-1 and TRBJ2-1, with 11 bases lining up with TRBD2. This CDR3 spans 17 amino acids. Unmatched junction bases numbered 12, after V lost 8 bases and J lost 0 bases. Germline V gene data show CDR1 as SQVTM and CDR2 as ANQGSEA. The CDR3 sequence is CSTTPSGGPSSYNEQFF. DNA of the CDR3: TGCAGCACCACCCCTAGCGGGGGGCCGAGCTCCTACAATGAGCAGTTCTTC.

The chain employs TRBV11-2 and TRBJ2-7, with 9 bases fitting TRBD1. V gave up 7 bases and J gave up 6 bases; unmatched junction bases: 19. CDR3 length: 17 amino acids. CDR1 and CDR2 (germline): SGHAT, FQNNGV. The CDR3 loop is CASTSYLSGTGQGEQYF. The CDR3 coding sequence is TGTGCCAGCACCTCTTACTTGTCCGGGACAGGGCAAGGCGAGCAGTACTTC.

The chain joins TRBV5-6 to TRBJ1-1, with no clear D. Germline V CDR1 and CDR2: SGHDT, YYEEEE. V gave up 0 bases and J gave up 1 base, with 7 bases separating them. CDR3 length: 14 amino acids. CDR3 residues: CASSLARGNTEAFF. The DNA for the CDR3 is TGTGCCAGCAGCTTGGCTCGGGGGAACACTGAAGCTTTCTTT.

V usage is TRBV20-1 and J usage is TRBJ2-7; 7 positions match TRBD1. The CDR3 totals 10 residues. Germline loops: CDR1 DFQATT, CDR2 SNEGSKA (reference sequence). The V and J ends lost 5 bases and 6 bases, in that order; junction bases with no gene match: 1. CDR3 in DNA: TGCAGTGCTGAGGGGGCCGAGCAGTACTTC. Translation gives CSAEGAEQYF.

The V call is TRBV9, the J call TRBJ1-2, with 7 positions matching TRBD1. CDR1 is SGDLS, CDR2 YYNGEE, per germline. Trimming cost V 4 bases and J 8 bases; bases outside gene matches: 17. The CDR3 covers 16 residues. CDR3 sequence reads: CASSTPVRGRSEGYTF. The CDR3, as DNA: TGTGCCAGCAGCACTCCCGTTAGGGGGCGCTCGGAAGGCTACACCTTC.

The chain is built from TRBV19 and TRBJ1-6; tentatively, D is TRBD1 (5 bases). The V end lost 3 bases, the J end lost 6 bases, and 15 bases lay between the germline ends. The CDR3 is 16 amino acids. The germline V gene encodes CDR1 LNHDA and CDR2 SQIVND (reference sequence). The CDR3 nucleotides read TGTGCCAGTAGTATTGCGGGGCCAGAGGGTAATTCACCCCTCCACTTT. Protein sequence: CASSIAGPEGNSPLHF.

In its sample, this clone was seen a few times. The V call is TRBV5-8, the J call TRBJ2-1; D might be TRBD1 (6 bases). Trimming cost V 4 bases and J 5 bases, with 19 bases left between them. In germline, CDR1 is SGHTS, CDR2 YDEGEE. The CDR3 is 16 residues long. CDR3 residues: CASSADPRDTNNEQFF. Here the CDR3 DNA reads TGTGCCAGCAGCGCCGACCCCCGGGACACCAACAATGAGCAGTTCTTC.

The chain joins TRBV6-5 to TRBJ1-5; maybe TRBD1 (6 bases). V lost 0 bases, J lost 2 bases, and 8 bases lay in between. The CDR3 covers 15 residues. Germline V gene data show CDR1 as MNHEY and CDR2 as SVGAGI. Here the CDR3 reads CASSYSAGGNQPQHF. The CDR3 nucleotides read TGTGCCAGCAGTTACTCGGCAGGGGGCAATCAGCCCCAGCATTTT.

V gene TRBV5-6 combines with J gene TRBJ2-3, with no clear D. CDR1 SGHDT and CDR2 YYEEEE come from the germline V gene. Between the trimmed V and J ends, which lost 4 bases and 4 bases, there was a span of 16 bases. The CDR3 spans 15 residues. Written as DNA, the CDR3 is TGTGCCAGCAGCCTATTAATTAACCCCGCAGATACGCAGTATTTT. Protein: CASSLLINPADTQYF.

V usage is TRBV9 and J usage is TRBJ2-3, with 8 bases that match TRBD2. Germline CDR1 SGDLS, CDR2 YYNGEE. The CDR3 sequence is 16 residues long. J gave up 6 bases and V 7 bases, and 16 bases lay outside the gene matches. The CDR3 loop reads CASSLTGGDRQDTQYF. CDR3 DNA: TGTGCCAGCTCCCTAACGGGGGGGGACCGTCAGGATACGCAGTATTTT. Filled out from reference TRBV9 and TRBJ2-3, the complete variable domain reads DSGVTQTPKHLITATGQRVTLRCSPRSGDLSVYWYQQSLDQGLQFLIQYYNGEERAKGNILERFSAQQFPDLHSELNLSSLELGDSALYFCASSLTGGDRQDTQYFGPGTRLTVL.

This chain's CDR3 is CASSQEWSSPLHF. Written as DNA, the CDR3 is TGCGCCAGCAGCCAAGAGTGGAGTTCACCCCTCCACTTT. V is TRBV4-3 and J is TRBJ1-6; D uncertain. Trimming stripped 0 bases from V and 9 bases from J, with 6 bases between. The CDR3 is 13 amino acids. Germline CDR1 LGHNA, CDR2 YSLEER.

V gene TRBV6-6 combines with J gene TRBJ1-2; maybe TRBD1 (6 bases). V lost 0 bases to trimming and J lost 7 bases, with 12 bases between them. CDR3 size: 14 residues. Germline assignment: CDR1 MNHNY and CDR2 SVGAGI (reference sequence). The DNA of the CDR3 is TGTGCCAGCAGTTACTCGACCAGGGGAAGTGGCTACACCTTC. Translating gives CASSYSTRGSGYTF.

V is TRBV4-3 and J is TRBJ1-4, with a weak D call TRBD1 (6 bases). The CDR3 sequence is 16 residues long. V was trimmed by 0 bases and J by 5 bases, leaving 13 bases between them. The germline CDR1 and CDR2 sequences are LGHNA and YSLEER. CDR3 amino acids: CASSQDLGAGNEKLFF. As DNA, the CDR3 is TGCGCCAGCAGCCAAGATTTGGGGGCAGGGAATGAAAAACTGTTTTTT.

The chain's CDR3 is CASSLRWTSGVETQYF. In DNA form, the CDR3 reads TGTGCCAGCAGCTTAAGGTGGACTAGCGGGGTGGAGACCCAGTACTTC. This chain links TRBV7-2 with TRBJ2-5; 12 nucleotides align to TRBD2. Trimming cost V 2 bases and J 5 bases; bases outside gene matches: 6. The CDR3 loop spans 16 amino acids. Germline V lookup: CDR1 SGHTA, CDR2 FQGNSA. The complete variable domain, with remaining parts taken from reference TRBV7-2 and TRBJ2-5, reads GAGVSQSPSNKVTEKGKDVELRCDPISGHTALYWYRQSLGQGLEFLIYFQGNSAPDKSGLPSDRFSAERTGGSVSTLTIQRTQQEDSAVYLCASSLRWTSGVETQYFGPGTRLLVL.

The J gene is TRBJ1-1, the V gene TRBV27; D is unresolved. In germline, CDR1 is MNHEY, CDR2 SMNVEV (reference sequence). The CDR3 is 15 amino acids. Trimming removed 1 base at V and 0 bases at J, with 9 bases between. CDR3 in DNA: TGTGCCAGCAGTTTATACCCGGAGATGAACACTGAAGCTTTCTTT. Amino acid sequence: CASSLYPEMNTEAFF.

J is TRBJ2-2 and V is TRBV4-3; 7 bases are shared with TRBD2. This CDR3 spans 18 amino acids. The J segment lost 2 bases and the V segment lost 1 base, leaving 10 bases of the junction unmatched. CDR1 and CDR2 from the germline V gene are LGHNA and YSLEER. The CDR3: CASSQVLPGGRNTGELFF. Written as DNA, the CDR3 is TGCGCCAGCAGCCAAGTCCTCCCGGGGGGAAGAAACACCGGGGAGCTGTTTTTT.

The chain carries TRBV19 and TRBJ1-5, with D perhaps TRBD1 (5 bases). The germline CDR1 and CDR2 sequences are LNHDA and SQIVND (reference sequence). CDR3 size: 16 residues. Trimming took 6 bases from V and 0 from J, leaving 15 bases between them. The CDR3 nucleotides read TGTGCCAGTAGGGGAACAGACAGCTATAGCAATCAGCCCCAGCATTTT. Translating gives CASRGTDSYSNQPQHF.

The chain is built from TRBV7-8 and TRBJ1-2; 7 nucleotides align to TRBD1. The V segment lost 8 bases and the J segment 3 bases; nucleotides outside the gene matches: 12. This CDR3 contains 15 residues. Germline lookup yields CDR1 SGHVS and CDR2 FQNEAQ. The CDR3 here is CASGQGVLVDYGYTF. CDR3 nucleotides: TGTGCCAGCGGGCAGGGGGTGTTGGTAGACTATGGCTACACCTTC.

This clone was detected once. J is TRBJ2-7 and V is TRBV4-1, with 8 positions matching TRBD2. The CDR3 has 15 residues. Germline V CDR1 and CDR2: MGHRA, YSYEKL. V was clipped by 4 bases and J by 2 bases; unmatched bases: 7. The CDR3 spells CASSLGTSFTYEQYF. DNA for the CDR3: TGCGCCAGCAGCCTAGGGACTAGTTTCACCTACGAGCAGTACTTC.

The J gene is TRBJ1-5, the V gene TRBV6-1; no clear D. From germline, CDR1 is MNHNS and CDR2 SASEGT. Trimming removed 4 bases from V and 3 bases from J, with 16 bases in between. The CDR3 covers 16 residues. This CDR3 reads CASSGPEEEYNQPQHF. DNA for the CDR3: TGTGCCAGCAGTGGGCCGGAGGAGGAATACAATCAGCCCCAGCATTTT.

This clone was counted only a few times. This sequence joins TRBV29-1 and TRBJ2-4; 16 bases are shared with TRBD2. The CDR3 spans 20 residues. Looked up from germline, CDR1 is SQVTM and CDR2 is ANQGSEA. V lost 2 bases and J lost 0; bases outside the gene matches: 10. This CDR3 reads CSVETLGTSGRALAKNIQYF. DNA for the CDR3: TGCAGCGTTGAAACCCTCGGGACTAGCGGGAGGGCCTTAGCCAAAAACATTCAGTACTTC.

The chain joins TRBV28 to TRBJ2-1; 8 nucleotides align to TRBD2. Germline CDR1 MDHEN, CDR2 SYDVKM. The length of the CDR3 is 16 residues. V shed 1 base, J shed 2 bases, and the junction held 4 bases outside the gene matches. The CDR3, as DNA: TGTGCCAGCAGTTTATCGGGACTAGTTCCCTACAATGAGCAGTTCTTC. It yields the protein CASSLSGLVPYNEQFF.

The rearrangement links TRBV5-6 to TRBJ2-7; TRBD2 matches 8 bases. With V trimmed by 0 bases and J by 2 bases, 4 bases remained unmatched. Germline loops: CDR1 SGHDT, CDR2 YYEEEE. CDR3 length equals 15 residues. CDR3 DNA: TGTGCCAGCAGCTTGGGATGCGGGGGGCCCTACGAGCAGTACTTC. Its translation is CASSLGCGGPYEQYF.

The CDR3 loop reads CASSFLREGGGYTF. DNA of the CDR3: TGTGCCAGCAGCTTCCTAAGGGAAGGAGGCGGCTACACCTTC. The chain joins TRBV28 to TRBJ1-2; D remains ambiguous. Trimming removed 6 bases at V and 8 bases at J, with 19 bases between. The CDR3 is 14 amino acids. CDR1 and CDR2 from the germline V gene are MDHEN and SYDVKM.

The gene calls are TRBV6-5 and TRBJ2-1, with D perhaps matching TRBD2 (6 bases). The germline V and J ends were trimmed by 5 bases and 8 bases, with 10 bases remaining between them. Germline CDR1 MNHEY, CDR2 SVGAGI. CDR3 length: 12 amino acids. The CDR3 nucleotides read TGTGCCAGCAGTCTGCCGGGGGATGAGCAGTTCTTC. It specifies CASSLPGDEQFF.

This clone was counted a few times. This chain connects TRBV2 to TRBJ1-1, with 7 nucleotides matching TRBD1. Germline CDR1 and CDR2: SNHLY and FYNNEI. The CDR3 runs 17 residues. With V trimmed by 6 bases and J by 3 bases, 16 bases remained unmatched. The CDR3: CASRDTKVGTDDTEAFF. Here the CDR3 DNA reads TGTGCCAGCAGAGATACAAAGGTCGGGACAGATGACACTGAAGCTTTCTTT. Filled out from reference TRBV2 and TRBJ1-1, the complete variable domain reads EPEVTQTPSHQVTQMGQEVILRCVPISNHLYFYWYRQILGQKVEFLVSFYNNEISEKSEIFDDQFSVERPDGSNFTLKIRSTKLEDSAMYFCASRDTKVGTDDTEAFFGQGTRLTVV.

V is TRBV7-8 and J is TRBJ2-5; D not resolved. With 5 bases removed from V and 4 bases from J, the gap between germline ends came to 14 bases. Germline lookup yields CDR1 SGHVS and CDR2 FQNEAQ. There are 14 residues in the CDR3. CDR3 bases: TGTGCCAGCAGCGCCACCGAGTCGGGAGAGACCCAGTACTTC. It is translated as CASSATESGETQYF.